These 6 T cell receptor beta chains were all obtained from the same sample, sequenced in a study of blood T cell repertoires in COVID-19. Measured with immunoSEQ multiplex PCR; TCRdb has only the in-frame clones, and not every one. The table has hundreds of thousands of clones, around 87% seen once. Sequencing was performed on PBMCs or T cells enriched from blood (not recorded which). The receptors shown here come from a man aged 25-45 years who had recovered from COVID-19.

The rearrangement uses TRBV12-5 and TRBJ2-5; 8 nucleotides agree with TRBD1. This CDR3 spans 17 amino acids. V lost 6 bases to trimming and J lost 2 bases; unmatched junction nucleotides: 14. CDR1 is LGHNT and CDR2 is FRNRAP in the germline V gene. Here the CDR3 DNA reads TGTGCTAGTGGCCTGGGACAGGCGGATGTTCGGCAAGAGACCCAGTACTTC. It translates to CASGLGQADVRQETQYF.

The chain carries TRBV10-3 and TRBJ1-2; 7 bases match TRBD1. V gave up 10 bases and J gave up 2 bases; unmatched junction bases: 7. Looked up from germline, CDR1 is ENHRY and CDR2 is SYGVKD. The CDR3 has 13 residues. For the CDR3, the DNA is TGTGCCAGTACGGGACAGAACAACTATGGCTACACCTTC. It translates to CASTGQNNYGYTF.

The chain carries TRBV28 and TRBJ1-2; 8 bases match TRBD1. Germline V gives CDR1 MDHEN, CDR2 SYDVKM. The CDR3 is 13 amino acids. V dropped 2 bases and J dropped 7; count of bases not matched to a gene: 3. DNA of the CDR3: TGTGCCAGCAGTTTAGCGACAGGGGCTGGCTACACCTTC. Encoded protein: CASSLATGAGYTF.

The gene calls are TRBV7-8 and TRBJ2-7; 8 nucleotides match TRBD1. The V and J ends lost 5 bases and 5 bases, in that order; junction bases with no gene match: 8. Germline V CDR1 and CDR2: SGHVS, FQNEAQ. The CDR3 has 14 amino acids. CDR3 DNA sequence: TGTGCCAGCAGCGTAGGGACAGGTCGGAACGAGCAGTACTTC. As protein: CASSVGTGRNEQYF.

The CDR3 nucleotides read TGTGCCAGCAGCCGCGTGGCAGGGGGCACTGAAGCTTTCTTT. Its translation is CASSRVAGGTEAFF. The chain joins TRBV3-1 (or the pseudogene TRBV3-2) to TRBJ1-1; 7 bases agree with TRBD1. The trim removed 4 bases at V and 4 bases at J, leaving 6 bases unmatched. The germline V gene has CDR1 LGHDT and CDR2 YNNKEL (reference sequence). CDR3 size: 14 residues.

The V call is TRBV9, the J call TRBJ1-1, with TRBD1 matching over 7 bases. The germline V gene encodes CDR1 SGDLS and CDR2 YYNGEE. The length of the CDR3 is 15 residues. Unmatched junction bases numbered 16, after V lost 3 bases and J lost 11 bases. Here the CDR3 reads CASSASLQGKEKAFF. DNA of the CDR3: TGTGCCAGCAGCGCAAGCTTACAGGGGAAAGAAAAGGCTTTCTTT.